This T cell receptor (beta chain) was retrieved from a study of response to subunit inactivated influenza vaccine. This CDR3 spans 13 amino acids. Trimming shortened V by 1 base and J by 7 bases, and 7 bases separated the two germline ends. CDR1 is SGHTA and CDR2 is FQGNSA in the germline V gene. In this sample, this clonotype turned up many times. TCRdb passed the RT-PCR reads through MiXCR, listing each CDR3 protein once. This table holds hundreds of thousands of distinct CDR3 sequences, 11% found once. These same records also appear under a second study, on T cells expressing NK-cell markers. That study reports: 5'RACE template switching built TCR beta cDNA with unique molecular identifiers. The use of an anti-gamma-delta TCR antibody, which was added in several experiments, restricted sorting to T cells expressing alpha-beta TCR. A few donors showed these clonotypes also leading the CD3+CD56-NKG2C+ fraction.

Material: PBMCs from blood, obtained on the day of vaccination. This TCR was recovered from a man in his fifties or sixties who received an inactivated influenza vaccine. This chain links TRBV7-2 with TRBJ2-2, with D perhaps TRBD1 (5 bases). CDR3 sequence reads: CASSLVRGGELFF. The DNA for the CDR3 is TGTGCCAGCAGCTTAGTAAGGGGCGGGGAGCTGTTTTTT.